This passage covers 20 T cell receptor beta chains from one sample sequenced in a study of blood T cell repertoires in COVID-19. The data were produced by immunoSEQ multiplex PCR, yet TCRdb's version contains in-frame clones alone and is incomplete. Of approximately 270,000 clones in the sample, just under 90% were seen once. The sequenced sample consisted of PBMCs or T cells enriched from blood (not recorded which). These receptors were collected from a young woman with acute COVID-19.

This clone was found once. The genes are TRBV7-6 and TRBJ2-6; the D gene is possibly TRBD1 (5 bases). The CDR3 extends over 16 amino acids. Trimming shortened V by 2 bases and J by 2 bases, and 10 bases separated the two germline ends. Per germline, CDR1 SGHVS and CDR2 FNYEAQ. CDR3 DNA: TGTGCCAGCAGCTTACCCAGGGTCCCTGGGGCCAACGTCCTGACTTTC. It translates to CASSLPRVPGANVLTF. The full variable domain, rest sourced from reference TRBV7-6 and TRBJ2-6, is GAGVSQSPRYKVTKRGQDVALRCDPISGHVSLYWYRQALGQGPEFLTYFNYEAQQDKSGLPNDRFSAERPEGSISTLTIQRTEQRDSAMYRCASSLPRVPGANVLTFGAGSRLTVL.

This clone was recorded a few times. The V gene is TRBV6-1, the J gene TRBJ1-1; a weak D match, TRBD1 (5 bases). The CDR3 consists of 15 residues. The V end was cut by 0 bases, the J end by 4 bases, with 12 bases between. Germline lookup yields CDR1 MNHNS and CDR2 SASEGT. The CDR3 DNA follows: TGTGCCAGCAGTGAAGCTAAAGGGGTCGTCACTGAAGCTTTCTTT. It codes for CASSEAKGVVTEAFF.

CDR3 region: CASSLQETVSGANVLTF. CDR3 coding DNA: TGTGCCAGCTCACTCCAAGAGACAGTCTCTGGGGCCAACGTCCTGACTTTC. V usage is TRBV18 and J usage is TRBJ2-6, with D possibly TRBD1 on 5 matching bases. The V gene lost 4 bases and the J gene lost 0 bases, with 13 bases spanning the gap. Germline V gene lookup returns CDR1 KGHSH and CDR2 LQKENI. This CDR3 comprises 17 residues.

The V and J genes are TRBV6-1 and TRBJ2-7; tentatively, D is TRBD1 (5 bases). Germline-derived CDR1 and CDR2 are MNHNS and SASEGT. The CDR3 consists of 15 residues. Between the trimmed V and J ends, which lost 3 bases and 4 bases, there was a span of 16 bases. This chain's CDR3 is CASSDKSWGRYEQYF. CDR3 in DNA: TGTGCCAGCAGTGACAAGTCGTGGGGCCGGTACGAGCAGTACTTC.

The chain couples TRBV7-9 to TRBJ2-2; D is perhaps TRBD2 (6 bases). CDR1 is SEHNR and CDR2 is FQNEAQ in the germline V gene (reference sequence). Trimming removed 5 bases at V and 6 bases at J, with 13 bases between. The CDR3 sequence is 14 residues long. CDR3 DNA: TGTGCCAGCAGCGTCCCGCGGGGAGCCGGGGAGCTGTTTTTT. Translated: CASSVPRGAGELFF.

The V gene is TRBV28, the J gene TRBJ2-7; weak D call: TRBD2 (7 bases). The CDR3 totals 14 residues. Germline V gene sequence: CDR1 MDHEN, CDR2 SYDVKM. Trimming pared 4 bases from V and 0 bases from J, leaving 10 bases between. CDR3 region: CASSWRGLSYEQYF. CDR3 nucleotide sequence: TGTGCCAGCAGTTGGCGGGGGCTCTCCTACGAGCAGTACTTC.

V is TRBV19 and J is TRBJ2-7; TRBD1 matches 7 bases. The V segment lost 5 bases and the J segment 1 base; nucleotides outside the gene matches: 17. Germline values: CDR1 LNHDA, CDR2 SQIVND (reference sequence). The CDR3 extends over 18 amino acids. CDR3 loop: CASSPFKGAKGQSYEQYF. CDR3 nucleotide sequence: TGTGCCAGTAGTCCCTTTAAGGGGGCGAAAGGACAATCCTACGAGCAGTACTTC.

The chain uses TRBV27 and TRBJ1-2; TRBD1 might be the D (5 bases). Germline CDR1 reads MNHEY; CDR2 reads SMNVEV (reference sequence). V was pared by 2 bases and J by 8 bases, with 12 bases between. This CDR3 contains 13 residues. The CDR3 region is CASSLASGWGYTF. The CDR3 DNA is TGTGCCAGCAGTTTAGCCTCAGGGTGGGGCTACACCTTC.

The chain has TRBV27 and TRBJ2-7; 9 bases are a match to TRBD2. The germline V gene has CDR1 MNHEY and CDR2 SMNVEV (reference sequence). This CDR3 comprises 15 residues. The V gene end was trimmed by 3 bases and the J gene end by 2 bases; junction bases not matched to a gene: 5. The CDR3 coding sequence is TGTGCCAGCAGTTTGAGACTAGCGGAGACCTACGAGCAGTACTTC. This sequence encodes CASSLRLAETYEQYF.

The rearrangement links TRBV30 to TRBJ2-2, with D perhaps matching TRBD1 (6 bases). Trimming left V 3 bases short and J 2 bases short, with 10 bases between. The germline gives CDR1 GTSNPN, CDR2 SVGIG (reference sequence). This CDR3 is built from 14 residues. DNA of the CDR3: TGTGCCTGGAGAAGGACAGCTAACACCGGGGAGCTGTTTTTT. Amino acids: CAWRRTANTGELFF.

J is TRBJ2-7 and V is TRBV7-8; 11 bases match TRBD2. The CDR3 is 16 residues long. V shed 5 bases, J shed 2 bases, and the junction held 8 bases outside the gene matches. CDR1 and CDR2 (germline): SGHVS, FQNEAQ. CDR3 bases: TGTGCCAGCAGCGGCCAACTAGCGGGAGACCCCTACGAGCAGTACTTC. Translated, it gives CASSGQLAGDPYEQYF.

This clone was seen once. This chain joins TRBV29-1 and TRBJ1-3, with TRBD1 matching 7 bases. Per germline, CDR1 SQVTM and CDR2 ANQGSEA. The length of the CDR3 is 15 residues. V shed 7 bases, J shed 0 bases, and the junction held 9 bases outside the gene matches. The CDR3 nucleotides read TGCAGCGGAAGACAGGGTTCGAGCTCTGGAAACACCATATATTTT. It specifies CSGRQGSSSGNTIYF.

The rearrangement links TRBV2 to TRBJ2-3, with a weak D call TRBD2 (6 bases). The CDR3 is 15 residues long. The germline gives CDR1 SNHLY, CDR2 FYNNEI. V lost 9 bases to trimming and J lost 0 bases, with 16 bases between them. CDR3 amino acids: CASETRGSSTDTQYF. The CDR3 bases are TGTGCCAGTGAAACTCGGGGGTCTAGCACAGATACGCAGTATTTT.

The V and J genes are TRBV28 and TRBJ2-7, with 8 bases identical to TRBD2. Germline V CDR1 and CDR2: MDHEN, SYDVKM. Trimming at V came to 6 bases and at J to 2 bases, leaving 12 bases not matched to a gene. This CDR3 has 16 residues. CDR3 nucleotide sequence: TGTGCCAGCAGCCTCCTCGGACTAGCCGGACCCTACGAGCAGTACTTC. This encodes CASSLLGLAGPYEQYF.

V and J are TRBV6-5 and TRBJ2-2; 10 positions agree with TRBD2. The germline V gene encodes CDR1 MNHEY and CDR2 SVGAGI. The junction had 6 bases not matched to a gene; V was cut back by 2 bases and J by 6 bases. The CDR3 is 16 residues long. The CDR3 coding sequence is TGTGCCAGCAGTTACCGTTCAGCGGGAGGGCCCGGGGAGCTGTTTTTT. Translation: CASSYRSAGGPGELFF.

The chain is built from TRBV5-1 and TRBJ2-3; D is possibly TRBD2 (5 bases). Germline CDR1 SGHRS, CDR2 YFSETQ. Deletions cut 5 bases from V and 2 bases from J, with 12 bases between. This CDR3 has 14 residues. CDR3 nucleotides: TGCGCCAGCAGAGAGCTAGCTAACACAGATACGCAGTATTTT. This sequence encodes CASRELANTDTQYF.

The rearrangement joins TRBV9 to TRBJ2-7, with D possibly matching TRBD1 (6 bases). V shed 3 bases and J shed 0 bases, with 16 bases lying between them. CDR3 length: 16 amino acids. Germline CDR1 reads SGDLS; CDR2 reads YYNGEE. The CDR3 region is CASSGAPGQTSYEQYF. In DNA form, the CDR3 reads TGTGCCAGCAGCGGAGCCCCCGGACAGACCTCCTACGAGCAGTACTTC.

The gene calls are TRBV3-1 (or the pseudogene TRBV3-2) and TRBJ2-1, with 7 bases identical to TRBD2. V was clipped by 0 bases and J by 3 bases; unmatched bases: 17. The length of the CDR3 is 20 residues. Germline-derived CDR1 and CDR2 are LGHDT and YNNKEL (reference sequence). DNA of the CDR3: TGTGCCAGCAGCCAAGACTCAATTCCCCGGGGAGGGGTCGACTACAATGAGCAGTTCTTC. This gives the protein CASSQDSIPRGGVDYNEQFF.

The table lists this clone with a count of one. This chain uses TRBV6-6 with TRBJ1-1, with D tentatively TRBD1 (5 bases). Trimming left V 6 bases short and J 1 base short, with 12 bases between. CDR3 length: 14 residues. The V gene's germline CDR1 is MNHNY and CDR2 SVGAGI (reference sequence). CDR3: CASRGGTGNTEAFF. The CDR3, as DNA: TGTGCCAGCAGAGGCGGGACGGGGAACACTGAAGCTTTCTTT.

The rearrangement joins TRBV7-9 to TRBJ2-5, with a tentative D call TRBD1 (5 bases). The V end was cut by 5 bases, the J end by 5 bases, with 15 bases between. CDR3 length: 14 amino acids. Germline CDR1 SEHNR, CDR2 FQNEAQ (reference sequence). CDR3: CASSDTDTRETQYF. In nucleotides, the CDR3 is TGTGCCAGCAGCGATACGGACACCCGGGAGACCCAGTACTTC. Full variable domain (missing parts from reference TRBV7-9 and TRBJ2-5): DTGVSQNPRHKITKRGQNVTFRCDPISEHNRLYWYRQTLGQGPEFLTYFQNEAQLEKSRLLSDRFSAERPKGSFSTLEIQRTEQGDSAMYLCASSDTDTRETQYFGPGTRLLVL.